This T cell receptor beta chain was identified in a study of CD8 T cells in ankylosing spondylitis. Study findings and constraints: Reportedly, significant enrichment of disease-linked clones occurred in matched ankylosing spondylitis synovial fluid. Among TCR beta sequences, a motif of several highly homologous variants appeared characteristic of ankylosing spondylitis blood. Researchers report that disease-linked clones proved CD8+ and relatively rare in peripheral blood.

The germline CDR1 and CDR2 sequences are DFQATT and SNEGSKA (reference sequence). Trimming stripped 6 bases from V and 0 bases from J, with 12 bases between. CDR3 length: 13 residues. This clonotype has ten or more counts. Antigen unknown. Scientists made TCR beta libraries using quantitative 5'-RACE with molecular barcodes. MiXCR was run by TCRdb on the 5' RACE reads, yielding one entry per CDR3 protein. In the table there are 250,000 or so distinct CDR3 sequences, 8% to 11% of which are singletons. This receptor was obtained from a male donor with ankylosing spondylitis or in good health (not recorded which). What was sequenced was blood, either unsorted or a sorted T cell fraction (not recorded which). This rearrangement joins TRBV20-1 to TRBJ2-7; TRBD2 is a possible D gene (5 bases). The CDR3 DNA reads TGCAGTGCCGCAGCGGATAGCTCCTACGAGCAGTACTTC. Its translation: CSAAADSSYEQYF.